A single sample gave rise to the 26 T cell receptor beta chains below, sequenced in a study of T cell clonality in common variable immunodeficiency. The table came from immunoSEQ multiplex PCR; TCRdb's copy has only in-frame clones and leaves some out. The data show about 26,000 clones, none appearing only once, with about a quarter held by the ten largest. Regarding the study as a whole: Common variable immunodeficiency TCR beta sequences reportedly had fewer deletions and N-nucleotide insertions.

These receptors have no known antigen. Material: peripheral blood mononuclear cells. The receptors shown here come from a human donor with common variable immunodeficiency.

This clone was seen repeatedly, ten times or more. CDR3 DNA, as far as it was read: TGTGCCAGCAGCTCGGGACACAGCTATGGC. Amino acid sequence: CASSSGHSYG. The CDR3 in full is CASSSGHSYGYTF. This chain uses TRBV5-6 with TRBJ1-2; D is perhaps TRBD1 (6 bases). The read ends 3 residues early relative to the CDR3; the germline J gene fills the gap. Germline V CDR1 and CDR2: SGHDT, YYEEEE. This CDR3 is 13 amino acids long. V lost 3 bases and J lost 4, with 10 bases in between.

This clone was detected ten times or more. The DNA ends 3 residues before the CDR3 does, and the rest of the CDR3 is filled in from the germline J gene. The chain carries TRBV5-1 and TRBJ2-5; 13 positions agree with TRBD2. The CDR3 is 18 residues long. Germline lookup yields CDR1 SGHRS and CDR2 YFSETQ. Trimming took 0 bases from V and 4 from J; bases not matched to a gene: 9. The part of the CDR3 DNA that was read is TGCGCCAGCAGCTTGGGACTAGCGGGGGGAAGAGGGACAGAGACC. Translating gives CASSLGLAGGRGTET. The CDR3 reads in full as CASSLGLAGGRGTETQYF.

This clone was picked up many times. The CDR3 end is not reached by the read, which stops 3 residues before it; the germline J gene fills it in. J is TRBJ2-3 and V is TRBV7-2, with 10 bases matching TRBD1. Trimming took 4 bases from V and 5 from J; bases not matched to a gene: 3. CDR1 and CDR2 (germline): SGHTA, FQGNSA. There are 14 residues in the CDR3. CDR3 loop: CASSSDRGRDTQYF. The CDR3 DNA, read in part, is TGTGCCAGCAGCTCAGACAGGGGGCGAGATACG. The entire variable domain, with the rest obtained from reference TRBV7-2 and TRBJ2-3, is as follows: GAGVSQSPSNKVTEKGKDVELRCDPISGHTALYWYRQSLGQGLEFLIYFQGNSAPDKSGLPSDRFSAERTGGSVSTLTIQRTQQEDSAVYLCASSSDRGRDTQYFGPGTRLTVL.

Remarks on this clone: From the germline J gene comes the end of the CDR3, since the read stops 3 residues before it. The rearrangement links TRBV7-1 to TRBJ2-1, with a possible D match to TRBD2 (7 bases). TRBV7-1 carries the ORF label, with uncertain function. CDR3 length: 21 amino acids. V lost 3 bases and J lost 3, with 30 bases in between. CDR3 DNA, as far as it was read: TGTGCCAGCAGCTCGGAGGGTCAACCCATTGGTGGGGGGGCGTTCTACAATGAG. It specifies CASSSEGQPIGGGAFYNE. The whole CDR3 region reads CASSSEGQPIGGGAFYNEQFF.

In this sample, this clone turned up many times. The CDR3 bases that were read are TGTGCCAGTAGTGTTAGGGGCCCCTACAATGAG. It translates to CASSVRGPYNE. Given in full, the CDR3 is CASSVRGPYNEQFF. The J gene is TRBJ2-1, the V gene TRBV19, with D possibly TRBD1 on 5 matching bases. The read gets to within 3 residues of the CDR3 end, and the germline J gene fills in the rest. Germline V gene data show CDR1 as LNHDA and CDR2 as SQIVND (reference sequence). V lost 5 bases to trimming and J lost 2 bases, with 10 bases between them. CDR3 length: 14 residues.

In this sample, this clone turned up many times. The CDR3 is cut off 3 residues early in the read; its end comes from the germline J gene. The chain employs TRBV7-2 and TRBJ2-3; TRBD2 matches at 8 bases. Germline lookup yields CDR1 SGHTA and CDR2 FQGNSA. The CDR3 spans 14 residues. V was pared by 1 base and J by 5 bases, with 2 bases of the junction left unmatched. CDR3 DNA (partial): TGTGCCAGCAGCTTAGAAGCGGGAGTAGATACG. It specifies CASSLEAGVDT. The full CDR3 reads CASSLEAGVDTQYF.

This clone was counted at least ten times. The CDR3 end lies 3 residues beyond the end of the read and is filled in from the germline J gene. The chain is built from TRBV6-2 or TRBV6-3 and TRBJ2-7, with a possible D match to TRBD2 (6 bases). This CDR3 spans 16 amino acids. Looked up from germline, CDR1 is MNHEY and CDR2 is SVGEGT. Trimming left V 7 bases short and J 3 bases short, with 22 bases between. CDR3 DNA (partial): TGTGCCAGCACCAATACTCGGGGGATAGGGATCTACGAG. It specifies CASTNTRGIGIYE. The whole CDR3 is CASTNTRGIGIYEQYF.

This clone was picked up a small number of times. Read coverage stops 3 residues before the CDR3 terminus; the germline J gene supplies the remainder. The V call is TRBV7-9, the J call TRBJ1-2; weak D call: TRBD1 (6 bases). The V end lost 4 bases, the J end lost 1 base, and 13 bases lay between the germline ends. The CDR3 is made up of 15 amino acids. Germline CDR1 and CDR2: SEHNR and FQNEAQ (reference sequence). CDR3 bases read: TGTGCCAGCAGCTCGTTAGGAGGGGGTAACTATGGC. Protein sequence: CASSSLGGGNYG. The full CDR3 protein is CASSSLGGGNYGYTF.

Remarks on this clone: The read ends 3 residues early relative to the CDR3; the germline J gene fills the gap. The chain uses TRBV13 and TRBJ1-1; no clear D. The CDR3 is made up of 11 amino acids. Per the germline V gene, CDR1 is PRHDT and CDR2 is FYEKMQ (reference sequence). The CDR3 spells CASSLQVGAFF. The sequenced CDR3 bases are TGTGCCAGCAGTCTTCAGGTTGGG.

This clone was picked up many times. Sequencing ends 3 residues short of the CDR3 end; the germline J gene provides the rest. The rearrangement links TRBV30 to TRBJ2-5; the D gene is possibly TRBD2 (6 bases). The CDR3 runs to 13 residues. Germline lookup yields CDR1 GTSNPN and CDR2 SVGIG (reference sequence). V lost 4 bases and J 1 base, leaving 10 bases between the germline ends. Incomplete CDR3 DNA: TGTGCCTGGACTCGGGACTTCCAAGAGACC. Protein product: CAWTRDFQET. The whole CDR3 sequence is CAWTRDFQETQYF.

This clone was counted between two and nine times. With a much larger clone just one base away, this may be a read error. The read finishes 3 residues shy of the CDR3 end, and the germline J gene is used to complete it. The chain carries TRBV7-2 and TRBJ2-5; 9 bases map to TRBD1. CDR1 is SGHTA, CDR2 FQGNSA, per germline. J lost 3 bases, V lost 3 bases, and 2 bases had no gene match. The CDR3 consists of 14 residues. The CDR3 DNA, read in part, is TGTGCCAGCAGCTTCGGGACAGGGAAAGAGACC. Residues: CASSFGTGKET. The entire CDR3 is CASSFGTGKETQYF.

In its sample, this clone was seen a few times. The read gets to within 3 residues of the CDR3 end, and the germline J gene fills in the rest. The rearrangement links TRBV7-6 to TRBJ2-1; tentatively, D is TRBD2 (7 bases). Germline V CDR1 and CDR2: SGHVS, FNYEAQ. The CDR3 is made up of 16 amino acids. Trimming removed 5 bases at V and 2 bases at J, with 16 bases between. CDR3 amino acids: CASSPKWGGTYNEQFF. CDR3 DNA (partial): TGTGCCAGCAGCCCGAAATGGGGGGGCACCTACAATGAG.

Details on this clone: The DNA ends 3 residues before the CDR3 does, and the rest of the CDR3 is filled in from the germline J gene. The V gene is TRBV6-1, the J gene TRBJ1-5; tentative D call: TRBD1 (5 bases). The CDR3 sequence is 14 residues long. Germline lookup yields CDR1 MNHNS and CDR2 SASEGT. Trimming cost V 2 bases and J 0 bases, with 5 bases left between them. The CDR3 bases that were read are TGTGCCAGCAGTGAACAGGGTAGCAATCAGCCC. It codes for CASSEQGSNQP. The complete CDR3 reads CASSEQGSNQPQHF.

There are many counts of this clone. The read is 3 residues too short to cover the CDR3 end, so that end is filled in from the germline J gene. This chain connects TRBV7-9 to TRBJ2-7, with TRBD2 identical over 12 bases. Germline loops: CDR1 SEHNR, CDR2 FQNEAQ (reference sequence). This CDR3 is 15 amino acids long. V was pared by 4 bases and J by 5 bases, with 6 bases of the junction left unmatched. The CDR3 sequence is CASSSSTSGSDEQYF. Partial CDR3 DNA: TGTGCCAGCAGCTCATCGACTAGCGGGAGCGACGAG. Filled out from reference TRBV7-9 and TRBJ2-7, the complete variable domain reads DTGVSQNPRHKITKRGQNVTFRCDPISEHNRLYWYRQTLGQGPEFLTYFQNEAQLEKSRLLSDRFSAERPKGSFSTLEIQRTEQGDSAMYLCASSSSTSGSDEQYFGPGTRLTVT.

As to this clone: The read ends 3 residues early relative to the CDR3; the germline J gene fills the gap. The chain has TRBV7-6 and TRBJ2-1; D is uncertain. The CDR3 length is 13 residues. Germline V gene data show CDR1 as SGHVS and CDR2 as FNYEAQ. V shed 1 base and J shed 7 bases, with 8 bases lying between them. The CDR3 sequence is CASSLVFRNEQFF. The DNA read from the CDR3 is TGTGCCAGCAGCTTAGTTTTCAGGAATGAG.

This clone was found many times. The CDR3 end is not reached by the read, which stops 3 residues before it; the germline J gene fills it in. The chain employs TRBV19 and TRBJ1-1; 8 nucleotides line up with TRBD1. The CDR3 has 13 residues. Trimming at V came to 7 bases and at J to 6 bases, leaving 7 bases not matched to a gene. Germline values: CDR1 LNHDA, CDR2 SQIVND (reference sequence). The DNA read from the CDR3 is TGTGCCAGTAACCCCCGGGACAGGCCTGAA. Translated: CASNPRDRPE. The full-length CDR3 reads as CASNPRDRPEAFF.

This clone was detected many times. The read ends 3 residues early relative to the CDR3; the germline J gene fills the gap. The J gene is TRBJ2-7, the V gene TRBV29-1; 12 positions match TRBD2. Germline assignment: CDR1 SQVTM and CDR2 ANQGSEA. V dropped 6 bases and J dropped 1; count of bases not matched to a gene: 22. This CDR3 is built from 20 residues. The covered CDR3 bases are TGCAGCGTCCGATCTGGAACTAGCGGGAGGTTTTCCCCTCATTCCTACGAG. This encodes CSVRSGTSGRFSPHSYE. The CDR3 as a whole reads CSVRSGTSGRFSPHSYEQYF.

This clone occurred many times. The missing CDR3 end, 3 residues past where the read stops, is filled in from the germline J gene. The V gene is TRBV19, the J gene TRBJ1-5; D remains unclear. The V gene's germline CDR1 is LNHDA and CDR2 SQIVND (reference sequence). Trimming took off 5 bases at V and 1 base at J, with 6 bases between the two ends. The CDR3 has 13 amino acids. The CDR3 here is CASSPHSNQPQHF. The part of the CDR3 DNA that was read is TGTGCCAGTAGTCCACACAGCAATCAGCCC.

This clone was picked up many times. The sequence runs out 3 residues before the end of the CDR3; the remainder is reconstructed from the germline J gene. The chain has TRBV7-6 and TRBJ2-1; 10 positions agree with TRBD2. Germline V CDR1 and CDR2: SGHVS, FNYEAQ. The CDR3 extends over 16 amino acids. V lost 2 bases to trimming and J lost 4 bases; unmatched junction nucleotides: 5. This CDR3 is CASSLSPSGSYNEQFF. CDR3 DNA (partial): TGTGCCAGCAGCTTATCGCCTAGCGGGAGTTACAATGAG.

This clone was observed many times. Read data end 3 residues before the CDR3 end; the end is taken from the germline J gene. The chain has TRBV6-2 or TRBV6-3 and TRBJ1-1; no definite D call. Germline V gene sequence: CDR1 MNHEY, CDR2 SVGEGT. This CDR3 has 12 residues. The sequenced part of the CDR3 DNA is TGTGCCAGCAGTTACCCGTGGCCAGAA. Its translation: CASSYPWPE. The CDR3 reads in full as CASSYPWPEAFF.

This clone was counted ten times or more. The read halts 3 residues ahead of the CDR3 end, with the missing end drawn from the germline J gene. The rearrangement joins TRBV30 to TRBJ2-5; the match to TRBD1 covers 7 bases. The V gene's germline CDR1 is GTSNPN and CDR2 SVGIG (reference sequence). The ends lost 3 bases at V and 4 bases at J; junction bases unmatched: 8. The CDR3 loop spans 14 amino acids. The DNA read from the CDR3 is TGTGCCTGGAGAGGAGGTTCAGGGGGAGAGACC. This gives the protein CAWRGGSGGET. The whole CDR3 reads CAWRGGSGGETQYF.

This clone was counted at least ten times. Read coverage stops 3 residues before the CDR3 terminus; the germline J gene supplies the remainder. The chain couples TRBV7-6 to TRBJ2-7; D gene uncertain. The CDR3 spans 16 residues. Germline loops: CDR1 SGHVS, CDR2 FNYEAQ. V was clipped by 1 base and J by 4 bases, with 17 bases between them. Here the CDR3 reads CASSLGAHNAKYEQYF. CDR3 DNA, as far as it was read: TGTGCCAGCAGCTTAGGGGCTCACAATGCGAAATACGAG.

In this sample, this clone turned up many times. The sequence runs out 3 residues before the end of the CDR3; the remainder is reconstructed from the germline J gene. The gene calls are TRBV30 and TRBJ2-2; TRBD1 is a possible D gene (5 bases). Trimming cost V 0 bases and J 6 bases, with 8 bases left between them. This CDR3 contains 13 residues. From germline, CDR1 is GTSNPN and CDR2 SVGIG (reference sequence). The CDR3 loop is CAWSVDSPGELFF. Incomplete CDR3 DNA: TGTGCCTGGAGTGTAGACAGCCCCGGGGAG.

This clone was detected many times. From the germline J gene comes the end of the CDR3, since the read stops 3 residues before it. The V and J genes are TRBV12-3 or TRBV12-4 and TRBJ2-7, with TRBD1 identical over 8 bases. The CDR3 covers 14 residues. After removal of 4 bases from V and 3 bases from J, the junction contained 5 bases not matched to a gene. CDR3 protein: CASSSNRGIYEQYF. The sequenced CDR3 bases are TGTGCCAGCAGTTCCAACAGGGGGATCTACGAG.

This clone was detected many times. The sequence runs out 3 residues before the end of the CDR3; the remainder is reconstructed from the germline J gene. The chain joins TRBV7-7 to TRBJ2-1; the match to TRBD1 covers 7 bases. CDR1 and CDR2 (germline): SSHAT, FNYEAQ (reference sequence). V lost 1 base to trimming and J lost 4 bases; unmatched junction nucleotides: 7. The CDR3 totals 16 residues. The CDR3 DNA, read in part, is TGTGCCAGCAGCTTAGGTCCGGGACAGACATACAATGAG. Its protein is CASSLGPGQTYNE. The full CDR3 is CASSLGPGQTYNEQFF. Using reference TRBV7-7 and TRBJ2-1 for the parts outside the CDR3, the full variable domain is GAGVSQSPRYKVTKRGQDVTLRCDPISSHATLYWYQQALGQGPEFLTYFNYEAQPDKSGLPSDRFSAERPEGSISTLTIQRTEQRDSAMYRCASSLGPGQTYNEQFFGPGTRLTVL.

This clone appeared many times. The read comes to an end 3 residues before the CDR3 does, leaving the germline J gene to fill in the end. The chain carries TRBV11-2 and TRBJ2-5; weak D call: TRBD2 (6 bases). The CDR3 loop spans 15 amino acids. V lost 6 bases to trimming and J lost 0 bases, with 14 bases between them. Germline V gives CDR1 SGHAT, CDR2 FQNNGV. The DNA read from the CDR3 is TGTGCCAGCAGAGTCCCAATAGCGGACCAAGAGACC. Translating it yields CASRVPIADQET. The full CDR3 reads CASRVPIADQETQYF.